This TCR beta chain derives from a study of Ad26.COV2.S vaccination and SARS-CoV-2 variants. In the study overall: The COV1001 Ad26.COV2.S trial arm included the donor. Intramuscular Ad26.COV2.S at 5x10^10 or 1x10^11 viral particles.

The table came from immunoSEQ multiplex PCR; TCRdb's copy has only in-frame clones and leaves some out. This sample has 380,000 or so clones, with around 89% found just once. Documented treatment: around 19 received Ad26.COV2.S at low or high dose, single or two shots; about five received placebo; per-sample allocation not given. Day 63 after the first vaccine or placebo injection was the time point for sampling. Germline-derived CDR1 and CDR2 are SNHLY and FYNNEI. This CDR3 is 13 amino acids long. The ends were cut back, 6 bases at V and 4 bases at J, with 12 bases in the middle. This chain connects TRBV2 to TRBJ1-2; TRBD1 is a possible D gene (6 bases). The material was peripheral blood, obtained in a trial of Ad26.COV2.S vaccine versus placebo. This TCR came from a person between 18 and 65 years old who received the Ad26.COV2.S COVID-19 vaccine or a placebo. The CDR3 sequence is CASSGGAIYGYTF. For the CDR3, the DNA is TGTGCCAGCAGCGGGGGGGCTATCTATGGCTACACCTTC.